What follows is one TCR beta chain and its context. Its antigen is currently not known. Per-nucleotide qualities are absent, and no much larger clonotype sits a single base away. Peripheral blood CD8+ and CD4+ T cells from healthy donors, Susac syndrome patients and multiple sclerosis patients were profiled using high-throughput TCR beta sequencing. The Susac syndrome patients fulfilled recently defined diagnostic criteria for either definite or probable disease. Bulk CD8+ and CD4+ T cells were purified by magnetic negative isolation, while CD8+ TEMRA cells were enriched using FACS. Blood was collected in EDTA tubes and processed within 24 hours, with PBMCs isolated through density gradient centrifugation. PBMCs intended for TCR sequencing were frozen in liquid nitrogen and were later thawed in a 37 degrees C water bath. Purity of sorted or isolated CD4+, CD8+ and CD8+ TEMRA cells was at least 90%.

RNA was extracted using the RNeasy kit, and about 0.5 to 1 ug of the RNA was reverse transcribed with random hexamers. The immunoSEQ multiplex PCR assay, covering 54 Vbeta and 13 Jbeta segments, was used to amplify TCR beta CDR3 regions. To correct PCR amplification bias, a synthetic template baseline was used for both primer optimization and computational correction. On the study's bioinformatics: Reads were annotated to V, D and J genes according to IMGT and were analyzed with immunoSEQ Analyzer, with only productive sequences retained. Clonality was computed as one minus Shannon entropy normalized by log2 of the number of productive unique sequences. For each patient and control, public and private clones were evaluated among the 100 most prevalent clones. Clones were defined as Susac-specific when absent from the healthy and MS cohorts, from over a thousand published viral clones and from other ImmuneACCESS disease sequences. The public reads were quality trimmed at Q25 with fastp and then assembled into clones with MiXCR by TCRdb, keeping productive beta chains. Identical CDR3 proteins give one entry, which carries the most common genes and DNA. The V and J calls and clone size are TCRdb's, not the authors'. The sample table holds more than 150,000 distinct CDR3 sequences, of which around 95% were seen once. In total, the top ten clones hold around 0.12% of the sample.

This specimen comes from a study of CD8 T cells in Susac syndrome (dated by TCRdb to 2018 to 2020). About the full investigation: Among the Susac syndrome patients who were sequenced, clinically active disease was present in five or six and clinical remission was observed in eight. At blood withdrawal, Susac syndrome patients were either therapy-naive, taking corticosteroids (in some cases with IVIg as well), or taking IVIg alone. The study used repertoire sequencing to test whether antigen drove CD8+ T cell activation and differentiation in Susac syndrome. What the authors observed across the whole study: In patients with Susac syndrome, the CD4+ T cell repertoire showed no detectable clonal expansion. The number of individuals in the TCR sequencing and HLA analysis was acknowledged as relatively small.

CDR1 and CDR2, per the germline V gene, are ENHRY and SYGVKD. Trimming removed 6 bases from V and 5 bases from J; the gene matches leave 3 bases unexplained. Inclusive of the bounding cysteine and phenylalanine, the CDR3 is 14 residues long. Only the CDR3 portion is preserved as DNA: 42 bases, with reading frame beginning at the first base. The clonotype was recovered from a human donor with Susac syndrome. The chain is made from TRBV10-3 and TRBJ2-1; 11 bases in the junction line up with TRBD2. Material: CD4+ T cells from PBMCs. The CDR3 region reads CAISTSGSHNEQFF. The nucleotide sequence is TGTGCCATCAGCACTAGCGGGAGTCACAATGAGCAGTTCTTC.